This T cell receptor (beta chain) comes out of a study of metastatic and nonmetastatic thyroid tumors. Study-wide findings and caveats: Malignant tumors reportedly showed significantly higher TCR beta diversity than benign nodules in both blood and tumor.

The germline V and J ends were trimmed by 10 bases and 4 bases, with 10 bases remaining between them. The CDR3 covers 12 residues. Germline V CDR1 and CDR2: MNHNS, SASEGT. TCRdb re-processed the PCR reads through MiXCR. Here the sample spans around 44,000 clones, 28% being singletons. Nobody among the patients had been given any treatment before thyroid surgery. Comments on this clone: Its antigen is currently unknown.

The sequence derives from a male donor with papillary thyroid cancer or a benign thyroid nodule (not recorded which). Some clones in this sample may be carry-over from other donors' samples. V usage is TRBV6-1 and J usage is TRBJ2-2; no definite D call. The sample was blood. CDR3 coding DNA: TGTGCCAACATTTTCATCACCGGGGAGCTGTTTTTT. It codes for CANIFITGELFF.